Each of the 19 T cell receptor beta chains below was sequenced from the same sample in a study of post-analysis software for immune sequencing data. These TCRs' antigens remain unknown. Study results and caveats: Patients had higher frequencies than controls of roughly five TRBV segments, including TRBV5-6, TRBV5-1 and TRBV20-1.

Tagging with unique molecular identifiers was a feature of the TCR beta cDNA libraries. TCRdb reprocessed the PCR reads via MiXCR and lists one record per CDR3 protein. The sample carries roughly 540,000 distinct CDR3 sequences, 34% recorded once. Specimen: blood. The receptors come from a girl aged 2 to 17 with multiple sclerosis.

The CDR3 nucleotides read TGTGCCAGCAGCCGAGCGGACAGGGGTGCTAATGAAAAACTGTTTTTT. It translates to CASSRADRGANEKLFF. J is TRBJ1-4 and V is TRBV7-8; 9 positions agree with TRBD1. CDR1 SGHVS and CDR2 FQNEAQ come from the germline V gene. With 5 bases clipped from V and 3 bases from J, the junction kept 7 bases outside the gene matches. The CDR3 covers 16 residues.

This clonotype was counted only a few times. V is TRBV10-3 and J is TRBJ2-7; D uncertain. The germline V gene encodes CDR1 ENHRY and CDR2 SYGVKD. Trimming took 9 bases from V and 0 from J, leaving 12 bases between them. The CDR3 extends over 13 amino acids. CDR3 sequence reads: CAIRTDISYEQYF. The CDR3 coding sequence is TGTGCCATAAGGACCGACATCTCCTACGAGCAGTACTTC.

The V gene is TRBV24-1, the J gene TRBJ2-1, with D perhaps TRBD1 (6 bases). Germline loops: CDR1 KGHDR, CDR2 SFDVKD. The V and J ends lost 5 bases and 7 bases respectively, with 14 bases between them. This CDR3 region has 14 residues. As DNA, the CDR3 is TGTGCCACCAGTGCAGGGGACCCCGAAAATGAGCAGTTCTTC. Translating gives CATSAGDPENEQFF.

The chain recombines TRBV6-6 with TRBJ2-5; D might be TRBD1 or TRBD2, each matching 6 bases. This CDR3 is built from 17 residues. Per the germline V gene, CDR1 is MNHNY and CDR2 is SVGAGI (reference sequence). V lost 6 bases, J lost 4 bases, and 24 bases lay in between. CDR3: CASSQPETGRRRETQYF. The CDR3 DNA sequence: TGTGCCAGCAGCCAGCCCGAAACAGGGAGGAGACGAGAGACCCAGTACTTC.

This clonotype has only a few counts. This sequence joins TRBV20-1 and TRBJ1-5; TRBD1 is a possible D gene (5 bases). Trimming removed 2 bases from V and 3 bases from J, with 14 bases in between. This CDR3 has 15 residues. Per germline, CDR1 DFQATT and CDR2 SNEGSKA (reference sequence). CDR3 region: CSARMRTRVNQPQHF. The CDR3 bases are TGCAGTGCTAGAATGAGGACAAGAGTCAATCAGCCCCAGCATTTT.

The genes are TRBV13 and TRBJ2-7; no clear D gene. V was clipped by 0 bases and J by 3 bases, with 6 bases between them. The CDR3 runs 13 residues. Germline CDR1 reads PRHDT; CDR2 reads FYEKMQ (reference sequence). The CDR3 DNA reads TGTGCCAGCAGCTTAGGCGTGGACTACGAGCAGTACTTC. It yields the protein CASSLGVDYEQYF.

The chain has TRBV20-1 and TRBJ1-1; TRBD1 matches at 7 bases. The CDR3 contains 14 residues. V shed 5 bases and J 2 bases; nucleotides not matched to a gene: 8. CDR1 and CDR2 from the germline V gene are DFQATT and SNEGSKA (reference sequence). The CDR3 DNA reads TGCAGTGCTGACCGGACAGGCGGTAACACTGAAGCTTTCTTT. This codes for CSADRTGGNTEAFF.

The chain couples TRBV6-5 to TRBJ1-6, with TRBD1 as a possible D gene (5 bases). V lost 0 bases to trimming and J lost 6 bases, with 12 bases between them. The CDR3 spans 16 residues. The germline V gene has CDR1 MNHEY and CDR2 SVGAGI. In nucleotides, the CDR3 is TGTGCCAGCAGTTACTCCGGCCCCGGGGCTAATTCACCCCTCCACTTT. Protein sequence: CASSYSGPGANSPLHF.

This clonotype was seen at least ten times. The V gene is TRBV7-3, the J gene TRBJ2-1; 8 bases agree with TRBD2. This CDR3 has 16 residues. V lost 5 bases to trimming and J lost 1 base; unmatched junction nucleotides: 7. Germline V gene sequence: CDR1 SGHTA, CDR2 FQGTGA. For the CDR3, the DNA is TGTGCCAGCAGCCCCTCCGGGGGGGCATCCTACAATGAGCAGTTCTTC. Amino acids: CASSPSGGASYNEQFF.

The chain employs TRBV20-1 and TRBJ2-5, with D possibly called TRBD1 or TRBD2 (5 bases each). The CDR3 length is 13 residues. The V and J ends lost 5 bases and 1 base respectively, with 11 bases between them. CDR1 and CDR2 from the germline V gene are DFQATT and SNEGSKA (reference sequence). CDR3 sequence (DNA): TGCAGTGCTCCGGGACCCTTCCAAGAGACCCAGTACTTC. Translated: CSAPGPFQETQYF.

This clonotype has just a few counts. CDR3 protein: CASSLGDRGVETQYF. As DNA, the CDR3 is TGCGCCAGCAGCTTGGGAGACAGGGGAGTAGAGACCCAGTACTTC. The chain carries TRBV5-1 and TRBJ2-5; 8 positions match TRBD1. With V trimmed by 0 bases and J by 4 bases, 5 bases remained unmatched. Germline assignment: CDR1 SGHRS and CDR2 YFSETQ. The CDR3 consists of 15 residues.

CDR3 amino acids: CASSTVDGSGYTF. In DNA form, the CDR3 reads TGTGCCAGCAGCACCGTAGACGGGAGTGGCTACACCTTC. The rearrangement links TRBV5-4 to TRBJ1-2; no clear D gene. Trimming left V 4 bases short and J 7 bases short, with 14 bases between. Germline CDR1 reads SGHNT; CDR2 reads YYREEE (reference sequence). CDR3 length equals 13 residues.

In its sample, this clonotype was seen a few times. The V and J genes are TRBV7-2 and TRBJ2-7; D call uncertain. With 2 bases removed from V and 3 bases from J, the gap between germline ends came to 5 bases. Germline CDR1 reads SGHTA; CDR2 reads FQGNSA. This CDR3 contains 12 residues. CDR3 in DNA: TGTGCCAGCAGCTTAAACCGCTACGAGCAGTACTTC. Its translation: CASSLNRYEQYF. Based on the CDR3 plus reference TRBV7-2 and TRBJ2-7, the full variable domain is GAGVSQSPSNKVTEKGKDVELRCDPISGHTALYWYRQSLGQGLEFLIYFQGNSAPDKSGLPSDRFSAERTGGSVSTLTIQRTQQEDSAVYLCASSLNRYEQYFGPGTRLTVT.

The chain has TRBV3-1 and TRBJ2-7, with TRBD1 matching over 7 bases. This CDR3 region has 14 residues. V dropped 0 bases and J dropped 3; count of bases not matched to a gene: 2. Germline V CDR1 and CDR2: LGHDT, YNNKEL (reference sequence). In nucleotides, the CDR3 is TGTGCCAGCAGCCAAGAAACAGGGGACTACGAGCAGTACTTC. Amino acid sequence: CASSQETGDYEQYF.

As for this clonotype: Germline and junction disagree at one end, which may indicate a read error. This chain joins TRBV7-7 and TRBJ2-3, with 10 positions matching TRBD1. The CDR3 consists of 20 residues. From germline, CDR1 is SSHAT and CDR2 FNYEAQ (reference sequence). CDR3 bases: TGTGCTAGCAGCTTACGACCATCGGGACGACAGGGGGCCAACACAGATACGCAGTATTTT. Protein product: CASSLRPSGRQGANTDTQYF.

J is TRBJ1-1 and V is TRBV7-9; D is undetermined. CDR3 size: 14 residues. The V gene lost 2 bases and the J gene lost 3 bases, with 10 bases spanning the gap. Germline V gives CDR1 SEHNR, CDR2 FQNEAQ (reference sequence). CDR3 bases: TGTGCCAGCAGCTTAAGGGATGGGGACACTGAAGCTTTCTTT. It codes for CASSLRDGDTEAFF. Complete variable domain (other parts from reference TRBV7-9 and TRBJ1-1): DTGVSQNPRHKITKRGQNVTFRCDPISEHNRLYWYRQTLGQGPEFLTYFQNEAQLEKSRLLSDRFSAERPKGSFSTLEIQRTEQGDSAMYLCASSLRDGDTEAFFGQGTRLTVV.

The rearrangement uses TRBV20-1 and TRBJ2-7, with D perhaps TRBD2 (6 bases). Judging by the DNA end, TRBJ2-5 fits better; the J call may be wrong. Germline CDR1 is DFQATT and CDR2 is SNEGSKA (reference sequence). The CDR3 contains 14 residues. The CDR3 DNA reads as TGCAGTGCTAGAGGGAGGGGTTTGGCTGAGACCCAGTACTTC. Its protein product is CSARGRGLAETQYF.

This clonotype has a handful of counts. The chain recombines TRBV10-3 with TRBJ2-5; D perhaps matches TRBD1 (5 bases). The CDR3 contains 13 residues. Germline-derived CDR1 and CDR2 are ENHRY and SYGVKD. V was shortened by 8 bases and J by 4 bases, with 14 bases between the two germline ends. CDR3 protein: CAILRALGETQYF. CDR3 nucleotide sequence: TGTGCCATCCTCAGGGCTTTGGGAGAGACCCAGTACTTC.

The table lists this clonotype with a few counts. The V gene is TRBV6-5, the J gene TRBJ2-1, with D tentatively TRBD2 (6 bases). Trimming left V 5 bases short and J 5 bases short, with 13 bases between. Germline V lookup: CDR1 MNHEY, CDR2 SVGAGI. The CDR3 is 14 amino acids. The CDR3 loop reads CASSRDRGDNEQFF. CDR3 sequence (DNA): TGTGCCAGCAGTCGCGACCGCGGGGACAATGAGCAGTTCTTC.